This T cell receptor beta chain was profiled in a study of identical twins. In this sample, this clonotype turned up many times. TCRdb re-called the 5' RACE reads through MiXCR, storing one row per CDR3 protein. Here the sample spans about 890,000 distinct CDR3 sequences, around an eighth being singletons. The CDR3 consists of 14 residues. The germline V gene encodes CDR1 LGHDT and CDR2 YNNKEL (reference sequence). V lost 5 bases and J lost 2, with 9 bases in between. This same sample was also part of a study on yellow fever vaccine responses in identical twins.

This TCR was recovered from a woman younger than 35 in good health. Sequenced: PBMCs. This chain connects TRBV3-1 to TRBJ2-2, with D tentatively TRBD1 or TRBD2 (5 bases each). The CDR3 region has the DNA TGTGCCAGCAGCTGGGACCCCAACACCGGGGAGCTGTTTTTT. Its translation is CASSWDPNTGELFF.